The next 20 T cell receptor beta chains were all read from a single sample in a study of control samples from healthy donors and cancer patients. The repertoire was sequenced with immunoSEQ multiplex PCR; TCRdb's copy has only in-frame clones and lacks some. The data show approximately 94,000 clones, with about 88% seen just once and roughly 1.2% held by the top ten. Sequenced: blood. The receptors were gathered from a woman between 45 and 65 years old in good health.

The rearrangement joins TRBV7-2 to TRBJ1-1, with 12 bases lining up with TRBD1. With 5 bases clipped from V and 4 bases from J, the junction kept 8 bases outside the gene matches. CDR1 is SGHTA, CDR2 FQGNSA, per germline. The CDR3 is 16 residues long. The CDR3 spells CASSRDRGREGTEAFF. Here the CDR3 DNA reads TGTGCCAGCAGCCGGGACAGGGGGCGCGAGGGCACTGAAGCTTTCTTT.

This clone was picked up one time. The genes are TRBV12-3 or TRBV12-4 and TRBJ1-1; D remains unclear. The CDR3 length is 13 residues. Trimming shortened V by 7 bases and J by 1 base, and 10 bases separated the two germline ends. CDR3 region: CASTWTENTEAFF. The CDR3 DNA is TGTGCCAGCACCTGGACGGAGAACACTGAAGCTTTCTTT.

V usage is TRBV11-2 and J usage is TRBJ1-1, with D hard to call. The CDR3 is 13 amino acids. Germline-derived CDR1 and CDR2 are SGHAT and FQNNGV. Trimming took 5 bases from V and 3 from J, leaving 10 bases between them. The CDR3 sequence is CASSLNLHTEAFF. CDR3 coding DNA: TGTGCCAGCAGCCTCAACCTGCACACTGAAGCTTTCTTT.

This sequence joins TRBV28 and TRBJ2-7; D remains unclear. Germline V gives CDR1 MDHEN, CDR2 SYDVKM. Trimming took off 3 bases at V and 7 bases at J, with 4 bases between the two ends. The CDR3 covers 10 residues. CDR3 nucleotides: TGTGCCAGCAGTTTGAGGGAGCAGTACTTC. It specifies CASSLREQYF. The full variable domain, its missing parts supplied by reference TRBV28 and TRBJ2-7, is DVKVTQSSRYLVKRTGEKVFLECVQDMDHENMFWYRQDPGLGLRLIYFSYDVKMKEKGDIPEGYSVSREKKERFSLILESASTNQTSMYLCASSLREQYFGPGTRLTVT.

This sequence joins TRBV6-5 and TRBJ2-5; 9 bases match TRBD2. Germline loops: CDR1 MNHEY, CDR2 SVGAGI. CDR3 size: 15 residues. V was pared by 1 base and J by 5 bases, with 5 bases of the junction left unmatched. The CDR3 is CASSYFRTSVETQYF. Written as DNA, the CDR3 is TGTGCCAGCAGTTACTTCAGGACTAGCGTGGAGACCCAGTACTTC.

This chain uses TRBV19 with TRBJ2-1, with TRBD2 matching 8 bases. V trimming: 6 bases; J trimming: 7 bases; junction bases outside the gene matches: 5. Germline CDR1 is LNHDA and CDR2 is SQIVND (reference sequence). The CDR3 length is 13 residues. CDR3 bases: TGTGCCAGTAGGGGGACTAGGAATAATGAGCAGTTCTTC. Protein product: CASRGTRNNEQFF.

This chain links TRBV12-3 or TRBV12-4 with TRBJ2-2; D possibly corresponds to TRBD2 (5 bases). V dropped 0 bases and J dropped 12 bases, with 11 bases sitting between them. This CDR3 contains 13 residues. CDR3 protein: CASSLAGVTKLFF. The CDR3 DNA follows: TGTGCCAGCAGTTTAGCGGGAGTTACAAAGCTGTTTTTT.

This clone came up a few times. J is TRBJ1-2 and V is TRBV21-1; TRBD1, the table's D call, was not compared with the DNA. TRBV21-1 is tagged as a pseudogene. The CDR3 is made up of 16 amino acids. This CDR3 reads CASSKGTGTPNYGYTF. In DNA, the CDR3 is TGTGCCAGCAGCAAAGGGACAGGGACTCCTAACTATGGCTACACCTTC.

The chain has TRBV24-1 and TRBJ1-1; weak D call: TRBD1 (6 bases). Trimming shortened V by 2 bases and J by 5 bases, and 14 bases separated the two germline ends. The CDR3 is 15 residues long. Germline CDR1 and CDR2: KGHDR and SFDVKD. CDR3 loop: CATSDWGEGGTEAFF. The CDR3 coding sequence is TGTGCCACCAGTGATTGGGGTGAGGGGGGGACTGAAGCTTTCTTT.

The chain couples TRBV21-1 to TRBJ1-5; the tabulated D call, TRBD1, remains unverified against the DNA. TRBV21-1 constitutes a pseudogene. CDR3 length: 13 residues. In DNA form, the CDR3 reads TGTGCCTTAAGGGGGTATAGCAATCAGCCCCAGCATTTT. This sequence encodes CALRGYSNQPQHF.

This clone was detected only once. The chain uses TRBV3-1 (or the pseudogene TRBV3-2) and TRBJ2-3; D may be TRBD2 (6 bases). The CDR3 sequence is 15 residues long. The germline V and J ends were trimmed by 4 bases and 1 base, with 12 bases remaining between them. Germline V gene data show CDR1 as LGHDT and CDR2 as YNNKEL (reference sequence). CDR3 amino acids: CASSPGAYGTDTQYF. DNA for the CDR3: TGTGCCAGCAGCCCGGGAGCTTACGGCACAGATACGCAGTATTTT.

The chain uses TRBV10-3 and TRBJ2-7; TRBD1 might be the D (5 bases). V lost 0 bases to trimming and J lost 0 bases, with 9 bases between them. CDR1 and CDR2 from the germline V gene are ENHRY and SYGVKD. This CDR3 is 15 amino acids long. The CDR3 spells CAISESVRASYEQYF. The CDR3 coding sequence is TGTGCCATCAGTGAGTCGGTCAGGGCCTCCTACGAGCAGTACTTC.

The chain employs TRBV7-3 and TRBJ2-7; D gene unclear. The CDR3 has 15 amino acids. CDR1 is SGHTA, CDR2 FQGTGA, per germline. V lost 1 base and J lost 6, with 16 bases in between. In DNA form, the CDR3 reads TGTGCCAGCAGCTTAAATGTGGCAAGTTTGGGCGAGCAGTACTTC. Its protein product is CASSLNVASLGEQYF.

The chain recombines TRBV6-2 or TRBV6-3 with TRBJ2-1; 13 bases agree with TRBD2. Unmatched junction bases numbered 14, after V lost 5 bases and J lost 4 bases. CDR1 MNHEY and CDR2 SVGEGT come from the germline V gene. The CDR3 consists of 19 residues. DNA for the CDR3: TGTGCCAGCAGTCCGACATCCCGAGGGGGACTAGCGGGGTACAATGAGCAGTTCTTC. Its protein is CASSPTSRGGLAGYNEQFF.

The genes are TRBV10-3 and TRBJ1-2, with D hard to call. The CDR3 loop spans 13 amino acids. Per germline, CDR1 ENHRY and CDR2 SYGVKD. V was cut by 9 bases and J by 4 bases, with 15 bases left in between. CDR3 in amino acids: CAIADTPGYGYTF. In DNA, the CDR3 is TGTGCCATTGCGGATACACCTGGCTATGGCTACACCTTC.

The chain employs TRBV7-2 and TRBJ2-2, with a weak D call TRBD1 (5 bases). This CDR3 region has 14 residues. Germline CDR1 SGHTA, CDR2 FQGNSA. V lost 3 bases to trimming and J lost 2 bases, with 7 bases between them. The DNA of the CDR3 is TGTGCCAGCAGCTTGACAGCTAACACCGGGGAGCTGTTTTTT. Protein sequence: CASSLTANTGELFF. The full variable domain, in which reference TRBV7-2 and TRBJ2-2 provide the parts outside the CDR3, is GAGVSQSPSNKVTEKGKDVELRCDPISGHTALYWYRQSLGQGLEFLIYFQGNSAPDKSGLPSDRFSAERTGGSVSTLTIQRTQQEDSAVYLCASSLTANTGELFFGEGSRLTVL.

The rearrangement links TRBV9 to TRBJ1-1, with D perhaps TRBD1 (6 bases). In germline, CDR1 is SGDLS, CDR2 YYNGEE. The V and J ends lost 3 bases and 0 bases respectively, with 12 bases between them. The CDR3 is 15 residues long. The CDR3 protein is CASSGAGTMNTEAFF. The CDR3 region has the DNA TGTGCCAGCAGCGGGGCCGGGACAATGAACACTGAAGCTTTCTTT.

This clone was counted between two and nine times. This chain connects TRBV5-1 to TRBJ2-2; 12 nucleotides agree with TRBD2. Germline CDR1 reads SGHRS; CDR2 reads YFSETQ. This CDR3 has 17 residues. Unmatched junction bases numbered 11, after V lost 5 bases and J lost 6 bases. The CDR3 coding sequence is TGCGCCAGCAGGGACAGGGATGGACTAGCGGGATCCGGGGAGCTGTTTTTT. As protein: CASRDRDGLAGSGELFF.

The chain links TRBV4-1 to TRBJ1-5; TRBD1 matches at 10 bases. CDR3 size: 15 residues. The germline V gene has CDR1 MGHRA and CDR2 YSYEKL. The J segment lost 4 bases and the V segment lost 4 bases, leaving 4 bases of the junction unmatched. The CDR3 reads CASSLGQGVNQPQHF. In nucleotides, the CDR3 is TGCGCCAGCAGCCTCGGACAGGGGGTAAATCAGCCCCAGCATTTT.

The chain employs TRBV5-6 and TRBJ1-3, with unresolved D. CDR3 length equals 15 residues. V was trimmed by 4 bases and J by 2 bases, leaving 13 bases between them. Germline CDR1 is SGHDT and CDR2 is YYEEEE. In DNA, the CDR3 is TGTGCCAGCAGCCCCTTCCGGGGTGCTGGAAACACCATATATTTT. Its translation: CASSPFRGAGNTIYF.